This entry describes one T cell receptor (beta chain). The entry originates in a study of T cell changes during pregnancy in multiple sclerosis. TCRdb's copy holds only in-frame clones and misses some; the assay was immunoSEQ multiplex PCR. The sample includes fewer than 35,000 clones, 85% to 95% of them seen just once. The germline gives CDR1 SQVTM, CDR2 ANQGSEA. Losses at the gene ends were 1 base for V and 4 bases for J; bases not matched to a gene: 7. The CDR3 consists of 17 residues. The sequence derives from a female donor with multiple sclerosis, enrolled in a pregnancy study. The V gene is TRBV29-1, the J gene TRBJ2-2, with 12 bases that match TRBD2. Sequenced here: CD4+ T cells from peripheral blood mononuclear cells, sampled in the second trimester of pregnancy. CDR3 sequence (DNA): TGCAGCGTTGAAGGGACTAGCGGGACGAAAATCACCGGGGAGCTGTTTTTT. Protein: CSVEGTSGTKITGELFF.